The text below deals with one T cell receptor (beta chain). The target antigen is unknown. The length of the CDR3 is 14 residues. CDR1 and CDR2 (germline): ENHRY, SYGVKD. V shed 5 bases and J 3 bases; nucleotides not matched to a gene: 6. This specimen belongs to a study of cytomegalovirus exposure and HLA in healthy donors. Study-level information: The approximately 120 validation repertoires were reported in a later analysis to have been generated on the same platform as the 666 first-cohort repertoires.

Assay: immunoSEQ multiplex PCR; the TCRdb copy retains only in-frame clones and omits some. The data hold about 49,000 clones, with 92% observed a single time. Findings of the study overall: Listed as cytomegalovirus-associated were over 150 TCR beta chains.

Source material: PBMCs. This clonotype was obtained from a man aged 18-30 years in good health and CMV-seronegative. V and J are TRBV10-3 and TRBJ2-7; 8 nucleotides agree with TRBD1. CDR3 region: CAISQGQGNYEQYF. CDR3 bases: TGTGCCATCAGTCAAGGACAGGGTAACTACGAGCAGTACTTC.